This T cell receptor beta chain was identified during a study of T cell responses to AZD1222 COVID-19 vaccine. Across the whole study: Samples with a second dose at about 4 or about 12 weeks were pooled together.

The germline V gene has CDR1 SGHKS and CDR2 YYEKEE (reference sequence). The CDR3 totals 17 residues. V gave up 4 bases and J gave up 0 bases; unmatched junction bases: 10. Produced via immunoSEQ multiplex PCR; TCRdb's table is partial and in-frame only. There are roughly 180,000 clones in the sample; roughly nine tenths occur only once, and about 2.8% lies in the top ten. This clone came up a few times. The specimen was peripheral blood, collected on day 0 of AZD1222 vaccination. This chain joins TRBV5-5 and TRBJ1-3; 7 bases line up with TRBD1. This TCR derives from an adult in good health. In DNA, the CDR3 is TGTGCCAGCAGCGGCCACAGGGGCGAGAGCTCTGGAAACACCATATATTTT. This codes for CASSGHRGESSGNTIYF.